What follows is one T cell receptor beta chain and its context. This entry belongs to a study of cytomegalovirus exposure and HLA in healthy donors. It was with 60 Vbeta and 13 Jbeta primers that the PCR ran. The table came from immunoSEQ multiplex PCR; TCRdb's copy has only in-frame clones and leaves some out. The sample includes 150,000 to 180,000 clones, approximately 80% of them seen just once. V lost 4 bases and J lost 6, with 19 bases in between. The CDR3 has 15 amino acids. The chain combines TRBV5-3 with TRBJ1-1; D gene ambiguous. TRBV5-3 qualifies as an ORF whose function is uncertain. What was sequenced was PBMCs. The origin of this receptor is a woman in her fifties or sixties in good health and CMV-seropositive. The CDR3 DNA is TGTGCCAGAAGCACCTGGAGGCCGGGTTACGCTGAAGCTTTCTTT. Amino acid sequence: CARSTWRPGYAEAFF.